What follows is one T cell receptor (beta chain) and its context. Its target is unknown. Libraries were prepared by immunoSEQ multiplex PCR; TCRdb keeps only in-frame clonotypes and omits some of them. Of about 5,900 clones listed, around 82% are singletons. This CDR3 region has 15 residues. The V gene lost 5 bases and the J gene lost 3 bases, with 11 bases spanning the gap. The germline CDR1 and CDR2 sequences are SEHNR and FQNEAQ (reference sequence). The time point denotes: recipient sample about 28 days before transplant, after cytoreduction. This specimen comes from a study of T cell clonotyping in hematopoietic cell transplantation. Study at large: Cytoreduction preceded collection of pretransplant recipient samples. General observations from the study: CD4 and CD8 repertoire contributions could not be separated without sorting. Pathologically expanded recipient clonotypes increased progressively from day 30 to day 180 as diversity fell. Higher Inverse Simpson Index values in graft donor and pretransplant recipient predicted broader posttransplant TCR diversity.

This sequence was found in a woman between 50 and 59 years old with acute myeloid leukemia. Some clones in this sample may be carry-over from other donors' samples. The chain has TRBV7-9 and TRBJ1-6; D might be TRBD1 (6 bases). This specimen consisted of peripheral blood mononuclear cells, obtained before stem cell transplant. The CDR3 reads CASSTSTGYNSPLHF. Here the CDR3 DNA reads TGTGCCAGCAGCACGTCGACAGGCTATAATTCACCCCTCCACTTT.